What follows describes a single TCR beta chain. Its antigen is unidentified. A junction end diverges from the germline sequence, so it may reflect a read error. The record originates from a study of T-cell memory formation after mild COVID-19. Study conclusions and caveats: Some responding clones appeared in pre-infection memory, suggesting cross-reactive memory joined.

Amplification by 5'RACE using constant-segment primers produced TCR alpha and TCR beta cDNA libraries that carried sample barcodes and UMIs. TCRdb independently ran MiXCR on the 5' RACE reads; one entry per CDR3 protein. The sample includes approximately 500,000 distinct CDR3 sequences, more than 20% of them seen just once. CDR3 length equals 14 residues. The germline CDR1 and CDR2 sequences are SGHDN and FVKESK. The chain employs TRBV14 and TRBJ2-7, with no clear D. Sequencing was done on a sample of PBMCs or a T cell subset sorted from them (not recorded which). The sequence came from an adult woman who had mild COVID-19 (a few samples of this study predate the infection). Cell type and time point are not known. CDR3 nucleotides: TGTGCCAGCAGCCAAGAGCGGAGCTCCCACGAGCAGTACTTC. Amino acid sequence: CASSQERSSHEQYF.